Sequencing of this T cell receptor beta chain was carried out in a study of cytomegalovirus exposure and HLA in healthy donors (TCRdb year 2017). Notes on the research overall: An earlier analysis of 587 of the donors reported around 280 Gb of sequence data and 95 million to 140 million unique TCR beta sequences obtained from about 179 million T cells. HLA typing included class I and class II loci at four-digit resolution. Among the roughly 390 genotyped donors, around 79% belonged to the genetic ancestry cluster associated with self-reported Caucasian donors. A later analysis re-examined previously published TCR beta repertoires from 600 to 700 donors and added high-resolution HLA genotyping to investigate patterns of TCR occurrence. Among around 400 genotyped donors of the cohort, an average of approximately 240,000 unique TCR beta nucleotide sequences was sequenced per donor, of which approximately 18% were non-productive. Using immunosequencing, the study profiled T cell repertoires from around 680 subjects and related those repertoires to cytomegalovirus serostatus. The number of donors typed differed by locus, with about 629-640 for A, B, C, DRB1 and DQB1, more than 500 for DQA1, 600 to 610 for DPA1, and over 400 for DPB1. Rather than using new phenotypic data, the later analysis identified candidate immune exposures from TCR beta sequences and from how often those sequences occurred across donors. To predict cytomegalovirus infection status, the study combined high-throughput TCR immunosequencing, statistical association of individual TCRs with disease status, and machine learning. Besides the first cohort of around 700 subjects, a separate validation cohort made up of roughly 120 different subjects was used. The study aimed to test whether signatures of past pathogen exposure could be identified by cataloging public T cell receptors. A later genetic analysis took genome-wide SNP genotypes for about 65% of the 666 donors and used that subset as a discovery cohort. Donor age, sex, ethnicity and CMV serostatus were compiled alongside the repertoire data. Roughly 300 gigabases of sequencing data and approximately 84 million unique TCR sequences were included in an early release covering about 700 HLA-typed donors. Every discovery cohort repertoire had been produced on one sequencing platform. Several DR-DQ haplotypes were handled as single units for association and clustering because linkage in the cohort was strong. To decide whether each TCR beta V gene segment behaved as functional or pseudogenic, an earlier analysis of some 580 of the donors relied on high-throughput TCR beta sequencing. Overall study results and their limits: Across donors, most TCR sequences were observed very rarely, whereas some public TCRs were present in many individuals. In vitro tests confirmed that a few of the cytomegalovirus-associated TCR beta chains recognize cytomegalovirus antigens. In the study, approximately 160 TCR beta chains were listed as associated with cytomegalovirus. A further reported finding was that TCR beta sequences accurately predicted the HLA-A and HLA-B alleles for most subjects in the first cohort. A cluster of highly shared sequence variants was judged likely to represent a technical artifact of the sequencing pipeline. Because counts were too low, more than 15 rarely observed V segments, including chromosome 9 orphons, were excluded from the earlier analysis of some 590 of the donors. Cytomegalovirus status was reported to be diagnosed by the classifier with high specificity and sensitivity in both the original and validation cohorts. Strong co-occurrence of HLA alleles, especially DR and DQ, made assigning TCR associations to individual alleles difficult. It was suggested by the authors that the approach could potentially be generalized to other disease states and immunological phenotypes. In a later analysis, HLA-associated TCR beta chains showed more clonal expansion and lower generation probabilities than non-associated chains that were equally common. According to a later analysis, parvovirus B19, influenza, CMV and Epstein-Barr virus appeared linked to several top co-occurrence clusters. A later analysis found that TCR association rates varied across HLA loci, with DRB1 alleles showing the most associated TCRs and HLA-C alleles the fewest. The only immune exposure information available for the cohort was CMV serostatus. The cohort was sequenced for TCR beta chains only, and without alpha or paired-chain data the features that could be detected were limited. Because HLA typing was missing for some donors at each locus, association tests included only the typed subset. Most CMV-associated TCR beta chains appeared to be HLA-restricted in a later analysis, and the HLA associations seemed to be driven largely by CMV exposure. Some IMGT-functional V segments, including TRBV6-2 and TRBV6-3, could not be distinguished by the 87-base-pair reads and were therefore excluded. Broadly in line with IMGT annotations, most TCR beta V segments showed up in productive rearrangements about 87% or about 30% of the time in an earlier analysis of 450 to 750 of the donors. A later genetic analysis reported fewer N-insertions in productive TCRs among donors in an Asian-associated ancestry cluster than the roughly 640-donor mean. Presence/absence analyses assumed roughly uniform sequencing depth across donors, an assumption that may not hold. Correlated functional status among segregating V segments might reflect linkage disequilibrium, but an unknown experimental factor could not be ruled out. An association between a missense DCLRE1C variant and V-gene and J-gene trimming of TCR beta chains was found in a later genetic analysis and replicated in an independent cohort. A later analysis associated 15,000 to 20,000 TCR beta sequences with specific HLA alleles at a false discovery rate of 0.05.

According to the germline V gene (reference sequence), CDR1 reads SEHNR and CDR2 reads FQNEAQ. V trim: 7 bases; J trim: 6 bases; unmatched bases: 12. The CDR3 runs 14 amino acids, cysteine and phenylalanine included. Solely the CDR3 DNA is kept, with 42 bases framed from the first base. The cohort was made up of about 610 healthy bone marrow donors. All cohort members were sampled while nominally healthy, although unrecorded immune exposures were likely present. The donor tested CMV seronegative and was one of the 352 seronegative cohort members. Each donor provided a peripheral blood sample, and peripheral blood mononuclear cells were used for TCR beta sequencing. Genomic DNA extraction from the blood cell samples was performed with the Qiagen DNeasy Blood Extraction Kit. Libraries were constructed by the immunoSEQ multiplex PCR assay. For the multiplex PCR, a mixture combining 60 forward primers for TCR Vbeta segments and 13 reverse primers for TCR Jbeta segments was used. A multiplex PCR assay on genomic DNA amplified the CDR3 region of rearranged TCR beta genes. On the Illumina HiSeq System, the amplified TCR beta libraries were sequenced as 87-base-pair reads. The original pipeline was this. A later analysis tallied 75 million to 85 million unique TCR beta chains across the 610 or so repertoires, and roughly 11 million of those chains were shared by two or more donors. Raw reads were error-corrected and collapsed into unique sequences by a nearest-neighbor algorithm in which closely related sequences were merged to remove PCR and sequencing errors. CDR3 sequences were aligned to IMGT reference sequences to assign V, D and J gene segments. Each retained sequence needed at least a six-nucleotide match to both a V gene segment and a J gene segment. Rearrangements were classified as productive when the CDR3 lacked stop codons and remained in frame with V and J, and all other rearrangements were classified as non-productive. CDR3 was defined by IMGT convention, running from the second conserved V-encoded cysteine to the conserved J-encoded phenylalanine. The earlier analysis of about 610 of the donors excluded sequences that lacked an unambiguous match to a single V gene segment. In an earlier analysis of a few hundred of the donors, a V segment was called functional when productive rearrangements were above 56.7%, and segregating when the standard deviation between donors exceeded 5%. A statistical classification framework was built to diagnose cytomegalovirus status from the catalog of TCR beta chain sequences. V and J gene assignment, in a later analysis, came from comparing TCR nucleotide sequences with IMGT/GENE-DB human TR gene sequences. A later analysis assigned CDR3 sequences and most-parsimonious VDJ recombination scenarios with the TCRdist pipeline. In a later analysis, each TCR beta chain was defined by its CDR3 amino acid sequence together with its V-gene family, and reads without a unique V-gene family were excluded. To address suspected cross-contamination and a sequencing artifact, a later analysis removed 592 highly shared, low-generation-probability nucleotide sequences. In a later analysis, a clonal expansion index was calculated for each public chain from normalized within-repertoire ranks of inferred template counts. In a later analysis, generation probabilities were computed with a VDJ recombination model fitted to out-of-frame rearrangements, and the resulting probabilities were checked against IGoR. Hypergeometric tests were used in a later analysis to score TCR-TCR, TCR-HLA and TCR-CMV co-occurrence, with a repertoire-size bias correction applied to the TCR pairs. A later analysis estimated false discovery rates by permuting HLA or CMV assignments 20 times. In a later analysis, co-occurring TCRs were grouped using DBSCAN, with TCRdist sequence similarity added in when clustering inside HLA-allele-positive subsets. Repertoires with fewer than 30,000 or more than 120,000 public chains, plus five repertoires with anomalous nucleotide sharing, were excluded from co-occurrence clustering. In TCRdb, the immuneACCESS table is reduced to in-frame sequences with V and J assigned. These tables do not hold every clone; where another copy was compared, an unresolved V gene accounts for under half, and the others remain unexplained. That table is the source of V, J and clone size, and D and trimming were worked out from the DNA. The sample's table lists a count of some 47,000 clones. The ten top clones hold less than 2.5% of the sample.

Notes on this clone: Its target antigen remains unknown.

The chain employs TRBV7-9 and TRBJ2-7; a stretch of 7 junction bases matches TRBD1. This clonotype originated in a woman between 35 and 50 years old in good health and CMV-seronegative. The sequencing input was PBMCs. The CDR3 in this case is CASTDTGASREQYF. The base sequence is TGTGCCAGCACCGACACAGGGGCCTCCCGCGAGCAGTACTTC.